This entry describes one T cell receptor (beta chain). Antigen: not known. As defined, naive CD8 cells were CD45RO-negative and positively selected for CCR7, with terminally differentiated effector memory CD45RA+ cells excluded. This sample is part of a study of shared clonotypes between healthy human individuals. The study's findings and limits: Estimated clonotype richness was generally higher in naive than memory subsets.

CDR1 and CDR2 from the germline V gene are SGDLS and YYNGEE. V lost 0 bases to trimming and J lost 2 bases, with 12 bases between them. This CDR3 is 15 amino acids long. Clones were read by immunoSEQ multiplex PCR, and TCRdb kept only the in-frame ones, dropping some. The sample lists about 2.2 million clones; under 95% were seen once. V is TRBV9 and J is TRBJ2-7; a possible D gene is TRBD2 (6 bases). The clonotype originates from a man aged 18 to 29 in good health. Some clones in this sample may be carry-over from other donors' samples. Sequenced: naive CD8+ T cells from PBMCs. CDR3 nucleotides: TGTGCCAGCAGCGTAGAGGCGGGACTCACCTACGAGCAGTACTTC. It yields the protein CASSVEAGLTYEQYF.